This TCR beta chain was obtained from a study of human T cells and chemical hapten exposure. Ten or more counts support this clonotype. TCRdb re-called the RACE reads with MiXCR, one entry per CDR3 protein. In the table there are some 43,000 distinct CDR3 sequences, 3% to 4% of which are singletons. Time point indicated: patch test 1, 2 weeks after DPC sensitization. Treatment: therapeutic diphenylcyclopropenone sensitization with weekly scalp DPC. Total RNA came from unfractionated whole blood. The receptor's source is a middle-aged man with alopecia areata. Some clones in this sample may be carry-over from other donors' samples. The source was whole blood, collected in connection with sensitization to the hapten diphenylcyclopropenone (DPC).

CDR3 bases: TGTGCCAGCAACTTTCAGGGTAGCGGGAGCCTGGATACGCAGTATTTT. Residues: CASNFQGSGSLDTQYF. The V and J genes are TRBV6-1 and TRBJ2-3; TRBD2 matches at 9 bases. Germline loops: CDR1 MNHNS, CDR2 SASEGT. The CDR3 sequence is 16 residues long. V was pared by 7 bases and J by 6 bases, with 14 bases of the junction left unmatched.